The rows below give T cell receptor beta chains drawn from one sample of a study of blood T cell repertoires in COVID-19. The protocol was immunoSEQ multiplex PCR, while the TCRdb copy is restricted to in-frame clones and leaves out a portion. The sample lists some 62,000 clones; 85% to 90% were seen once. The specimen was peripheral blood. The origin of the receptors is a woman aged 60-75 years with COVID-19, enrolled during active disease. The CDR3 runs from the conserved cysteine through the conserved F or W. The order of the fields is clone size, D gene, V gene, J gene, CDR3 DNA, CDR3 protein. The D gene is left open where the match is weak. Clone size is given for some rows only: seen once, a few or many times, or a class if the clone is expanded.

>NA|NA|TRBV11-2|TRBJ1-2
TGTGCCAGCAGCTTAGACAGGGCCCCTTATGGCTACACCTTC
CASSLDRAPYGYTF
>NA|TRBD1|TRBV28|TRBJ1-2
TGTGCCAGCAGTGGAACGGGACAGGGAAATCTAGGCTACACCTTC
CASSGTGQGNLGYTF
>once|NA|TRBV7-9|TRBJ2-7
TGTGCCAGCAGGACGGGCTACGAGCAGTACTTC
CASRTGYEQYF
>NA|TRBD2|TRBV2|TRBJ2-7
TGTGCCAGCACTGTAGCGGGCTTTTACTACGAGCAGTACTTC
CASTVAGFYYEQYF
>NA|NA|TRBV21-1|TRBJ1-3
TGTGCCAGCAGCAAAGCGTCCGGCAGGGCCTCGAACACCATATATTTT
CASSKASGRASNTIYF
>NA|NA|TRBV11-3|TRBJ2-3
TGTGCCAGCAGCTCGTACAGAGATACGCAGTATTTT
CASSSYRDTQYF
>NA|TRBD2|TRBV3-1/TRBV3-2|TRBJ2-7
TGTGCCAGCAGCCATCCGGGAGGGTCGTACGAGCAGTACTTC
CASSHPGGSYEQYF
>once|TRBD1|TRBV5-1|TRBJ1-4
TGCGCCAGCAGCGCCGGGGACAGGGCTAATGAAAAACTGTTTTTT
CASSAGDRANEKLFF
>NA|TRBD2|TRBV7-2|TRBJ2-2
TGTGCCAGCAGCCCGGCCGCATTAGCGGGAGTTGCGGGGGAGCTGTTTTTT
CASSPAALAGVAGELFF
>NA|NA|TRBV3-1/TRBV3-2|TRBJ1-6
TGTGCCAGCAGCGCGACAGGTCTGGGGTCACCCCTCCACTTT
CASSATGLGSPLHF
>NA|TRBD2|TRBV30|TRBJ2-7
TGTGCCTGGAGTGTTAGCGGGCCGTCCGAGCAGTACTTC
CAWSVSGPSEQYF
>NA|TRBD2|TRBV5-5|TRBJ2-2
TGTGCCAGCAGCTTGCTAGCGGGAGGATCTAACACCGGGGAGCTGTTTTTT
CASSLLAGGSNTGELFF
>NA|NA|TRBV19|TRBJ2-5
TGTGCCAGTAGTATCCTCCGGAGAGGACAAGAGACCCAGTACTTC
CASSILRRGQETQYF
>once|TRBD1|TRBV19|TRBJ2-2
TGTGCCAGTACCGGGACAGGGGGGACCGGGGAGCTGTTTTTT
CASTGTGGTGELFF
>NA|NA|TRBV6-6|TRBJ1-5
TGTGCCAGCAGTTCCGGGAGGAACAATCAGCCCCAGCATTTT
CASSSGRNNQPQHF
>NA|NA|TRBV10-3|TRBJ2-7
TGTGCCATCAGATTGTCGCTAGGGGGTGAATACGAGCAGTACTTC
CAIRLSLGGEYEQYF
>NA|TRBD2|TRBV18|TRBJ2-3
TGTGCCAGCTCACCGGGACTAGCGGGAGATACGCAGTATTTT
CASSPGLAGDTQYF
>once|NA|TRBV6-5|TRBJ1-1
TGTGCCAGCAGCCGACAGAACACTGAAGCTTTCTTT
CASSRQNTEAFF
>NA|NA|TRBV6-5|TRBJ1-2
TGTGCCAGCAGGATACAGGGTTCGGGCCGAGATGGCTACACCTTC
CASRIQGSGRDGYTF
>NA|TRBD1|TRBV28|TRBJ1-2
TGTGCCAGCAGTTCAGGGACAGGGATATTCGATGGCTACACCTTC
CASSSGTGIFDGYTF
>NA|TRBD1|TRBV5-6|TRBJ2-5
TGTGCCAGCAGCGTCAGACGGACAGGGCAAGAGACCCAGTACTTC
CASSVRRTGQETQYF
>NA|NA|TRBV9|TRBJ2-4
TGTGCCAGCAGCGCAGGGGTGGGAGCCAAAAACATTCAGTACTTC
CASSAGVGAKNIQYF
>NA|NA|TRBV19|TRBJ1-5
TGTGCCAGTAGGACCCTAGGTATTTCCTATCAGCCCCAGCATTTT
CASRTLGISYQPQHF
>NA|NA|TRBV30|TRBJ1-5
TGTGCCTGGAGTGTACCCGTAGGAGGTTATAGCAATCAGCCCCAGCATTTT
CAWSVPVGGYSNQPQHF
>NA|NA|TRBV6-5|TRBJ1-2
TGTGCCAGCAGTTATAACTTCCTAGCTAACTATGGCTACACCTTC
CASSYNFLANYGYTF
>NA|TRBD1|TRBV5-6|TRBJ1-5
TGTGCCAGCACCCGTGGGACAGGCCTCAATCAGCCCCAGCATTTT
CASTRGTGLNQPQHF
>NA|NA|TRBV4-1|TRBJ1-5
TGCGCCAGCAGCCCGAGGGGGATGGGTCAGCCCCAGCATTTT
CASSPRGMGQPQHF
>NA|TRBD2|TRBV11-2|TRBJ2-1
TGTGCCAGCAGCCGGACTAGCGGGAGGGCTTCCTACAATGAGCAGTTCTTC
CASSRTSGRASYNEQFF
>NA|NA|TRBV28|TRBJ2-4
TGTGCCTCCCGGACAGAAGCCAAAAACATTCAGTACTTC
CASRTEAKNIQYF
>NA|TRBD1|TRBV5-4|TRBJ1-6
TGTGCCAGCAGCTTAGGGAACCGGGGACAGGGGGCGAATTCACCCCTCCACTTT
CASSLGNRGQGANSPLHF
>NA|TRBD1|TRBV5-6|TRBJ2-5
TGTGCCAGCAGCGCCGGGACAGGGGCTGGGGGGACCCAGTACTTC
CASSAGTGAGGTQYF
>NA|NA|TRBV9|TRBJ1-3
TGTGCCAGCAGCGTAGGGAACTTCCGAGCGGACACCATATATTTT
CASSVGNFRADTIYF
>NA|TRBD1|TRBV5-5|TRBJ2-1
TGTGCCAGCAGCGCCGGGACAGGGATTAGGGATGAGCAGTTCTTC
CASSAGTGIRDEQFF
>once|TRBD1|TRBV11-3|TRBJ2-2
TGTGCCAGCAGCATCGGACAGGCGAACACCGGGGAGCTGTTTTTT
CASSIGQANTGELFF